This TCR beta chain was documented in a study of OX40 agonist ivuxolimab in advanced cancers. Germline V gene lookup returns CDR1 MDHEN and CDR2 SYDVKM. V was shortened by 5 bases and J by 1 base, with 11 bases between the two germline ends. The CDR3 spans 15 residues. Data came from immunoSEQ multiplex PCR; TCRdb stores just in-frame clones and leaves some out. The data hold some 86,000 clones, with more than 85% observed a single time. Material: CD4+ or CD8+ T cells sorted from blood, obtained in a trial of the OX40 agonist ivuxolimab. The TCR originated in an adult with an advanced solid tumor such as melanoma, head and neck, liver or kidney cancer. The chain employs TRBV28 and TRBJ1-4; D gene unclear. This CDR3 is CASSPSGRTNEKLFF. The CDR3 region has the DNA TGTGCCAGCAGTCCGTCGGGGAGAACTAATGAAAAACTGTTTTTT. Complete variable domain (other parts from reference TRBV28 and TRBJ1-4): DVKVTQSSRYLVKRTGEKVFLECVQDMDHENMFWYRQDPGLGLRLIYFSYDVKMKEKGDIPEGYSVSREKKERFSLILESASTNQTSMYLCASSPSGRTNEKLFFGSGTQLSVL.